The rows below give T cell receptor beta chains drawn from one sample of a study of Graves' ophthalmopathy and Graves' hyperthyroidism. TCRdb called the multiplex PCR reads again in MiXCR, with one record for every CDR3 protein. The table records about 170,000 distinct CDR3 sequences, 30% to 45% of them present only once. The sequencing input was peripheral blood. The receptors stem from a woman between 40 and 55 years old with Graves' ophthalmopathy. Both conserved end residues are part of each CDR3. D genes are given only for firm matches. Clone size is shown for a subset of rows, as once, few, many or a class of expanded clone.

TRBV12-5,.,TRBJ2-7,.,CASGLSGSREQYF,TGTGCTAGTGGTTTGTCCGGTTCGCGAGAGCAGTACTTC
TRBV11-2,.,TRBJ2-7,.,CASSGDGDRVGYEQYF,TGTGCCAGCAGCGGGGACGGAGATAGGGTTGGCTACGAGCAGTACTTC
TRBV4-1,.,TRBJ2-5,many,CASSQAQGSSSETQYF,TGCGCCAGCAGCCAAGCCCAGGGGAGTTCGAGCGAGACCCAGTACTTC
TRBV7-6,.,TRBJ2-2,many,CASSFAAGELFF,TGTGCCAGCAGCTTCGCAGCCGGGGAGCTGTTTTTT
TRBV12-5,.,TRBJ1-5,many,CASGPHGGVSNQPQHF,TGTGCTAGTGGCCCCCACGGGGGCGTTAGCAATCAGCCCCAGCATTTT
TRBV15,.,TRBJ1-5,.,CAAGQSRSQPQHF,TGTGCCGCAGGACAGAGCAGGTCTCAGCCCCAGCATTTT
TRBV18,TRBD1,TRBJ2-2,few,CASSPPRGLINTGELFF,TGTGCCAGCTCACCCCCCAGGGGGCTAATAAACACCGGGGAGCTGTTTTTT
TRBV12-3/TRBV12-4,.,TRBJ1-1,.,CASSFRLRQNTEAFF,TGTGCCAGCAGTTTCAGACTCCGCCAGAACACTGAAGCTTTCTTT
TRBV11-2,TRBD1,TRBJ2-7,many,CASRTTGGTTYEQYF,TGTGCCAGCAGGACTACAGGGGGAACGACCTACGAGCAGTACTTC
TRBV27,.,TRBJ2-7,.,CASSPNSWGGPSYEQYF,TGTGCCAGCAGCCCTAACTCTTGGGGCGGGCCCTCCTACGAGCAGTACTTC
TRBV6-1,.,TRBJ1-5,many,CASSERGDNQPQHF,TGTGCCAGCAGTGAACGGGGCGACAATCAGCCCCAGCATTTT
TRBV2,.,TRBJ2-2,.,CAGSTGLGTGELFF,TGTGCCGGATCTACAGGGTTAGGGACCGGGGAGCTGTTTTTT
TRBV28,TRBD1,TRBJ1-2,many,CASGGQVLTGGYTF,TGTGCCAGCGGCGGACAGGTTTTGACGGGCGGCTACACCTTC
TRBV28,TRBD1,TRBJ1-3,many,CASTPQGASGAGNTIYF,TGTGCCAGCACCCCCCAGGGGGCTAGCGGAGCTGGAAACACCATATATTTT
TRBV9,TRBD2,TRBJ2-5,many,CASNQAGNEETQYF,TGTGCCAGCAACCAAGCGGGGAATGAAGAGACCCAGTACTTC
TRBV30,.,TRBJ1-3,.,CAWALSNSGNTIYF,TGTGCCTGGGCACTATCGAACTCTGGAAACACCATATATTTT
TRBV7-2,TRBD1,TRBJ2-7,many,CASSLAPQGAYEQYF,TGTGCCAGCAGCTTAGCACCCCAGGGGGCGTACGAGCAGTACTTC
TRBV5-1,.,TRBJ1-1,many,CASSISGTFNTEAFF,TGCGCCAGCAGCATCTCTGGAACCTTCAACACTGAAGCTTTCTTT
TRBV20-1,TRBD1,TRBJ2-7,many,CSTAMSDRSYEQYF,TGCAGTACCGCCATGTCGGACAGGTCCTACGAGCAGTACTTC
TRBV5-5,TRBD2,TRBJ2-5,many,CASSPQSRGGENQYF,TGTGCCAGCAGCCCGCAAAGTCGGGGGGGAGAGAACCAGTACTTC
TRBV10-3,.,TRBJ1-1,many,CAISVGAMNTEAFF,TGTGCCATCAGTGTCGGGGCAATGAACACTGAAGCTTTCTTT
TRBV13,.,TRBJ2-7,.,CASSSRALLFGGLSTYEQYF,TGTGCCAGCAGCTCTAGGGCCCTCCTCTTTGGTGGGCTAAGCACCTACGAGCAGTACTTC
TRBV6-5,.,TRBJ1-1,.,CASSSPGTLAEAFF,TGTGCCAGCAGTTCCCCCGGGACACTCGCTGAAGCTTTCTTT
TRBV7-2,.,TRBJ1-6,many,CASSWADNSPLHF,TGTGCCAGCAGCTGGGCAGATAATTCACCCCTCCACTTT
TRBV6-2/TRBV6-3,.,TRBJ2-5,.,CASRPSVQETQYF,TGTGCCAGCAGACCATCTGTACAAGAGACCCAGTACTTC
TRBV29-1,.,TRBJ1-1,many,CSVQGTLNTEAFF,TGCAGCGTTCAGGGGACACTGAACACTGAAGCTTTCTTT
TRBV7-2,TRBD1,TRBJ2-5,many,CASSSSGTEGKTQYF,TGTGCCAGCAGCTCATCTGGGACAGAGGGGAAGACCCAGTACTTC
TRBV6-1,TRBD1,TRBJ1-5,.,CASTGQGVSNSNQPQHF,TGTGCCAGCACCGGACAGGGGGTTTCGAATAGCAATCAGCCCCAGCATTTT
TRBV4-1,TRBD1,TRBJ2-7,many,CASSQTPGQGAQEQYF,TGCGCCAGCAGCCAAACACCGGGACAGGGGGCGCAGGAGCAGTACTTC
TRBV6-1,.,TRBJ1-1,.,CASSPTWGTEAFF,TGTGCCAGCAGTCCCACCTGGGGCACTGAAGCTTTCTTT
TRBV11-2,.,TRBJ2-5,many,CASSLDRLRAQYF,TGTGCCAGCAGCTTAGATCGCCTCAGGGCCCAGTACTTC
TRBV7-8,.,TRBJ2-6,once,CASSLGWASGANVLTF,TGTGCCAGCAGCTTAGGGTGGGCTTCAGGGGCCAACGTCCTGACTTTC
TRBV6-1,TRBD2,TRBJ2-7,.,CASSRLGLAGSYEQYF,TGTGCCAGCAGTCGCTTAGGACTAGCGGGTTCCTACGAGCAGTACTTC
TRBV3-1,.,TRBJ1-6,many,CASSQVLGAHSPLHF,TGTGCCAGCAGCCAAGTCCTGGGGGCGCATTCACCCCTCCACTTT
TRBV19,.,TRBJ1-5,.,CASSPRTAYQPQHF,TGTGCCAGTAGTCCCCGGACCGCCTATCAGCCCCAGCATTTT
TRBV12-3/TRBV12-4,TRBD1,TRBJ1-5,many,CATTGGDPSNQPQHF,TGTGCCACGACAGGGGGTGACCCAAGCAATCAGCCCCAGCATTTT
TRBV6-2/TRBV6-3,TRBD1,TRBJ2-7,many,CASRTGPREQYF,TGTGCCAGCAGGACAGGGCCCCGCGAGCAGTACTTC
TRBV6-2/TRBV6-3,TRBD2,TRBJ2-5,few,CASSYIVAGVGETQYF,TGTGCCAGCAGTTACATCGTAGCGGGGGTAGGAGAGACCCAGTACTTC
TRBV2,.,TRBJ1-1,once,CASIHRTEAFF,TGTGCCAGCATTCATAGGACAGAAGCTTTCTTT
TRBV28,TRBD1,TRBJ1-2,many,CASTEGQNYGYTF,TGTGCCAGCACCGAGGGACAGAACTATGGCTACACCTTC
TRBV6-1,.,TRBJ1-5,.,CASRRIGGRGNQPQHF,TGTGCCAGCAGACGGATCGGGGGGCGAGGCAATCAGCCCCAGCATTTT
TRBV2,TRBD1,TRBJ2-7,many,CASSETGQGLLEQYF,TGTGCCAGCAGTGAAACGGGACAGGGTTTACTCGAGCAGTACTTC
TRBV20-1,.,TRBJ1-3,.,CSANPTGSGNTIYF,TGCAGTGCTAATCCCACAGGGTCTGGAAACACCATATATTTT
TRBV7-2,.,TRBJ1-2,.,CASSLDSSPYGYTF,TGTGCCAGCAGCCTGGACAGCTCACCATATGGCTACACCTTC
TRBV20-1,TRBD1,TRBJ1-1,few,CSAREGTANTEAFF,TGCAGTGCTAGAGAGGGGACAGCAAACACTGAAGCTTTCTTT
TRBV7-3,.,TRBJ2-7,.,CASSPSRDVGEQYF,TGTGCCAGCAGCCCCTCTAGGGACGTGGGGGAGCAGTACTTC
TRBV12-3/TRBV12-4,.,TRBJ2-7,.,CASSLSQELVEQYF,TGTGCCAGCAGTTTGAGTCAGGAGCTCGTCGAGCAGTACTTC
TRBV28,.,TRBJ1-2,.,CASIGADSNNYGYTF,TGTGCCAGCATTGGAGCGGACAGTAATAACTATGGCTACACCTTC
TRBV7-9,.,TRBJ1-6,many,CASSLQGVVNSPLHF,TGTGCCAGCAGCTTACAGGGAGTCGTGAATTCACCCCTCCACTTT
TRBV28,.,TRBJ2-6,many,CASTPSQSAGANVLTF,TGTGCCAGCACCCCTTCCCAATCCGCCGGGGCCAACGTCCTGACTTTC
TRBV28,.,TRBJ1-1,many,CASSLFGTEAFF,TGTGCCAGCAGTTTATTCGGCACTGAAGCTTTCTTT
TRBV12-3/TRBV12-4,.,TRBJ2-6,.,CASSFAYGANVLTF,TGTGCCAGCAGTTTTGCATATGGGGCCAACGTCCTGACTTTC
TRBV20-1,TRBD2,TRBJ2-2,many,CSALAGGLTGELFF,TGCAGTGCTTTAGCGGGGGGGCTGACCGGGGAGCTGTTTTTT
TRBV7-9,TRBD1,TRBJ2-5,.,CASSFNRGGETQYF,TGTGCCAGCAGCTTCAACAGGGGCGGAGAGACCCAGTACTTC
TRBV12-3/TRBV12-4,.,TRBJ1-2,.,CASRFKGGDYGYTF,TGTGCCAGCCGGTTTAAAGGGGGGGACTATGGCTACACCTTC
TRBV6-1,.,TRBJ1-1,.,CASRRGGSNTEAFF,TGTGCCAGCAGACGGGGGGGCTCAAACACTGAAGCTTTCTTT
TRBV30,.,TRBJ1-1,many,CAGVGGNTEAFF,TGTGCCGGAGTCGGAGGGAACACTGAAGCTTTCTTT
TRBV7-2,.,TRBJ1-3,many,CASSLGTDTIYF,TGTGCCAGCAGCTTAGGGACCGACACCATATATTTT